Below are 32 T cell receptor beta chains sequenced from a single sample in a study of T cells in tuberculosis. Time point given: new active TB diagnosis, blood taken before or within 7 days of starting treatment. This table comes from immunoSEQ multiplex PCR, and its TCRdb copy is limited to in-frame clones, with some not included. The sample contains about 40,000 clones, approximately 94% of which appear only once. The sample in question was PBMCs, obtained at tuberculosis diagnosis. The receptors come from an adult with tuberculosis.

The chain links TRBV27 to TRBJ2-2, with D tentatively TRBD1 (6 bases). Germline V gives CDR1 MNHEY, CDR2 SMNVEV (reference sequence). The CDR3 runs to 14 residues. V was shortened by 5 bases and J by 1 base, with 8 bases between the two germline ends. The CDR3 loop reads CASSGQKNTGELFF. CDR3 nucleotides: TGTGCCAGCAGTGGACAGAAGAACACCGGGGAGCTGTTTTTT.

The chain uses TRBV18 and TRBJ2-7, with no clear D. This CDR3 has 14 amino acids. CDR1 and CDR2 from the germline V gene are KGHSH and LQKENI. V was clipped by 3 bases and J by 3 bases, with 12 bases between them. The CDR3 loop is CASSPIQLIYEQYF. DNA for the CDR3: TGTGCCAGCTCACCGATACAGCTCATCTACGAGCAGTACTTC. Full variable domain (missing parts from reference TRBV18 and TRBJ2-7): NAGVMQNPRHLVRRRGQEARLRCSPMKGHSHVYWYRQLPEEGLKFMVYLQKENIIDESGMPKERFSAEFPKEGPSILRIQQVVRGDSAAYFCASSPIQLIYEQYFGPGTRLTVT.

The chain couples TRBV18 to TRBJ2-5; TRBD2 agrees at 9 bases. J lost 5 bases, V lost 6 bases, and 7 bases had no gene match. Germline CDR1 is KGHSH and CDR2 is LQKENI. CDR3 length: 14 residues. CDR3 nucleotide sequence: TGTGCCAGCTCTCCCCGGACTAGCGTGGAGACCCAGTACTTC. It specifies CASSPRTSVETQYF. Using reference TRBV18 and TRBJ2-5 for the parts outside the CDR3, the full variable domain is NAGVMQNPRHLVRRRGQEARLRCSPMKGHSHVYWYRQLPEEGLKFMVYLQKENIIDESGMPKERFSAEFPKEGPSILRIQQVVRGDSAAYFCASSPRTSVETQYFGPGTRLLVL.

The V and J genes are TRBV28 and TRBJ2-2; D gene unclear. Trimming removed 7 bases at V and 5 bases at J, with 11 bases between. Germline V CDR1 and CDR2: MDHEN, SYDVKM. The CDR3 runs 13 residues. Written as DNA, the CDR3 is TGTGCCAGCACCAATCCTATAACCGGGGAGCTGTTTTTT. It specifies CASTNPITGELFF.

The chain couples TRBV18 to TRBJ1-3; possibly TRBD1 for D (5 bases). V lost 1 base and J lost 0, with 16 bases in between. The CDR3 is 18 amino acids. Looked up from germline, CDR1 is KGHSH and CDR2 is LQKENI. The CDR3 DNA follows: TGTGCCAGCTCACCACTGGGGGAGGTCCACAGCTCTGGAAACACCATATATTTT. This translates into CASSPLGEVHSSGNTIYF.

The rearrangement links TRBV30 to TRBJ1-5, with D maybe TRBD1 (6 bases). The CDR3 loop spans 14 amino acids. Germline CDR1 GTSNPN, CDR2 SVGIG (reference sequence). The V end lost 4 bases, the J end lost 3 bases, and 13 bases lay between the germline ends. CDR3 in DNA: TGTGCCTGGACCGTGACAGGCACCAATCAGCCCCAGCATTTT. Residues: CAWTVTGTNQPQHF. The full variable domain, completed using reference TRBV30 and TRBJ1-5, is SQTIHQWPATLVQPVGSPLSLECTVEGTSNPNLYWYRQAAGRGLQLLFYSVGIGQISSEVPQNLSASRPQDRQFILSSKKLLLSDSGFYLCAWTVTGTNQPQHFGDGTRLSIL.

This chain joins TRBV7-6 and TRBJ2-3, with 12 bases lining up with TRBD1. J was trimmed by 8 bases and V by 1 base; bases with no gene match: 4. There are 15 residues in the CDR3. Germline V gives CDR1 SGHVS, CDR2 FNYEAQ. For the CDR3, the DNA is TGTGCCAGCAGCTTAGGGGACAGGGGGCGTGTTACGCAGTATTTT. This translates into CASSLGDRGRVTQYF.

The chain is built from TRBV27 and TRBJ2-1; unclear D gene. V was pared by 3 bases and J by 1 base, with 16 bases between. In germline, CDR1 is MNHEY, CDR2 SMNVEV (reference sequence). The CDR3 loop spans 17 amino acids. CDR3: CASSFNSAGFSYNEQFF. The CDR3 DNA reads as TGTGCCAGCAGTTTTAACTCTGCAGGTTTTTCCTACAATGAGCAGTTCTTC.

This CDR3 is CAISDGLAELTDTQYF. Here the CDR3 DNA reads TGTGCCATCAGTGATGGGCTAGCGGAACTCACAGATACGCAGTATTTT. The chain uses TRBV10-3 and TRBJ2-3, with 7 bases that match TRBD2. This CDR3 is built from 16 residues. Germline CDR1 ENHRY, CDR2 SYGVKD. V shed 3 bases, J shed 2 bases, and the junction held 8 bases outside the gene matches.

The chain is built from TRBV5-1 and TRBJ2-2; TRBD2 might be the D (6 bases). Trimming stripped 7 bases from V and 14 bases from J, with 15 bases between. CDR3 length: 11 residues. Germline V gene sequence: CDR1 SGHRS, CDR2 YFSETQ. This CDR3 is CASEEGRRLFF. The CDR3 nucleotides read TGCGCCAGCGAGGAGGGACGGAGACTGTTTTTT.

The chain has TRBV7-3 and TRBJ2-7, with D perhaps TRBD1 (6 bases). Germline CDR1 reads SGHTA; CDR2 reads FQGTGA. CDR3 size: 13 residues. V lost 4 bases and J 6 bases, leaving 13 bases between the germline ends. The CDR3 nucleotides are TGTGCCAGCAGCTCCCAACAGGGACGCGAGCAGTACTTC. Its protein is CASSSQQGREQYF.

The chain recombines TRBV4-1 with TRBJ1-3, with no clear D. Deletions cut 1 base from V and 3 bases from J, with 4 bases between. The CDR3 runs 13 residues. From germline, CDR1 is MGHRA and CDR2 YSYEKL. CDR3 DNA sequence: TGCGCCAGCAGCCAAGCCAATGGAAACACCATATATTTT. Protein: CASSQANGNTIYF.

The chain recombines TRBV19 with TRBJ1-1, with unresolved D. CDR1 is LNHDA, CDR2 SQIVND, per germline (reference sequence). This CDR3 spans 13 amino acids. Trimming shortened V by 2 bases and J by 0 bases, and 4 bases separated the two germline ends. The CDR3 sequence is CASSILVNTEAFF. CDR3 in DNA: TGTGCCAGTAGTATACTCGTGAACACTGAAGCTTTCTTT.

The rearrangement joins TRBV6-6 to TRBJ1-5; possibly TRBD1 for D (6 bases). The germline V and J ends were trimmed by 6 bases and 2 bases, with 11 bases remaining between them. The CDR3 totals 14 residues. Looked up from germline, CDR1 is MNHNY and CDR2 is SVGAGI (reference sequence). The CDR3 bases are TGTGCCAGCAGAACTCGACAGGGCAATCAGCCCCAGCATTTT. Protein: CASRTRQGNQPQHF.

J is TRBJ1-2 and V is TRBV2, with 7 positions matching TRBD1. The CDR3 runs 15 residues. V shed 2 bases, J shed 5 bases, and the junction held 8 bases outside the gene matches. CDR1 and CDR2 from the germline V gene are SNHLY and FYNNEI. CDR3 bases: TGTGCCAGCAGTGAAACGGGACAGTCCCTTTATGGCTACACCTTC. Encoded protein: CASSETGQSLYGYTF.

This clone was observed a single time. The rearrangement joins TRBV4-1 to TRBJ1-2; 7 bases match TRBD1. V lost 3 bases to trimming and J lost 2 bases; unmatched junction nucleotides: 9. CDR1 MGHRA and CDR2 YSYEKL come from the germline V gene. The CDR3 extends over 16 amino acids. The chain's CDR3 is CASSHRQGELNYGYTF. The CDR3 nucleotides are TGCGCCAGCAGCCACCGGCAGGGGGAACTAAACTATGGCTACACCTTC.

CDR3 bases: TGTGCCAGCAGCCAAGGACAGGGAGTGCAGTACTTC. Encoded protein: CASSQGQGVQYF. The rearrangement links TRBV7-3 to TRBJ2-7, with TRBD1 matching 8 bases. Trimming took 5 bases from V and 9 from J; bases not matched to a gene: 6. Germline V gene lookup returns CDR1 SGHTA and CDR2 FQGTGA. The CDR3 is made up of 12 amino acids.

The chain employs TRBV14 and TRBJ1-2; possible D gene TRBD1, 5 bases. V was clipped by 4 bases and J by 8 bases, with 20 bases between them. This CDR3 contains 15 residues. The germline CDR1 and CDR2 sequences are SGHDN and FVKESK. The CDR3 region is CASSLPGLRTGGYTF. The CDR3 DNA reads TGTGCCAGCAGCCTTCCGGGACTTCGGACGGGCGGCTACACCTTC.

The chain uses TRBV5-1 and TRBJ2-7; 8 bases are shared with TRBD1. J lost 3 bases, V lost 5 bases, and 4 bases had no gene match. Per the germline V gene, CDR1 is SGHRS and CDR2 is YFSETQ. The CDR3 consists of 13 residues. DNA for the CDR3: TGCGCCAGCAGTCTGACAGGGGTCTACGAGCAGTACTTC. Protein: CASSLTGVYEQYF.

The chain joins TRBV28 to TRBJ2-7, with TRBD1 matching over 10 bases. The CDR3 contains 15 residues. After removal of 6 bases from V and 6 bases from J, the junction contained 11 bases not matched to a gene. The germline V gene has CDR1 MDHEN and CDR2 SYDVKM. CDR3 nucleotides: TGTGCCAGCAGGCTGACAGGGGGCGCTTTAGGCGAGCAGTACTTC. It encodes CASRLTGGALGEQYF.

This chain connects TRBV2 to TRBJ1-4; 9 bases fit TRBD1. This CDR3 contains 16 residues. With V trimmed by 7 bases and J by 7 bases, 13 bases remained unmatched. CDR1 and CDR2 from the germline V gene are SNHLY and FYNNEI. DNA for the CDR3: TGTGCCAGCATCTGGACAGGGGATTTATCAAGTGAAAAACTGTTTTTT. It specifies CASIWTGDLSSEKLFF.

The chain recombines TRBV2 with TRBJ2-6; 10 bases agree with TRBD1. J gave up 0 bases and V 6 bases, and 2 bases lay outside the gene matches. This CDR3 comprises 16 residues. The germline V gene encodes CDR1 SNHLY and CDR2 FYNNEI. The CDR3 DNA sequence: TGTGCCAGCAGGGGACAGGGGTACTCTGGGGCCAACGTCCTGACTTTC. Its translation: CASRGQGYSGANVLTF.

CDR3 region: CASSPDIAGAGSPLHF. As DNA, the CDR3 is TGTGCCAGCTCACCGGATATAGCGGGGGCAGGGTCACCCCTCCACTTT. V usage is TRBV18 and J usage is TRBJ1-6; D is possibly TRBD1 (6 bases). Germline CDR1 is KGHSH and CDR2 is LQKENI. The CDR3 has 16 residues. The V gene lost 3 bases and the J gene lost 10 bases, with 19 bases spanning the gap.

The chain uses TRBV2 and TRBJ1-1, with 8 bases matching TRBD1. The CDR3 runs to 15 residues. Germline CDR1 SNHLY, CDR2 FYNNEI. The junction had 3 bases not matched to a gene; V was cut back by 3 bases and J by 0 bases. This chain's CDR3 is CASSERTGMNTEAFF. In nucleotides, the CDR3 is TGTGCCAGCAGTGAGCGGACAGGGATGAACACTGAAGCTTTCTTT.

The chain combines TRBV19 with TRBJ2-5; tentative D call: TRBD1 (7 bases). CDR1 and CDR2 (germline): LNHDA, SQIVND (reference sequence). The ends were cut back, 6 bases at V and 9 bases at J, with 17 bases in the middle. The length of the CDR3 is 13 residues. Here the CDR3 DNA reads TGTGCCAGTAGGGGGGGACAGCCGAGGGCCCAGTACTTC. The encoded protein is CASRGGQPRAQYF.

V gene TRBV9 combines with J gene TRBJ1-2; D perhaps matches TRBD1 (5 bases). The germline V and J ends were trimmed by 0 bases and 8 bases, with 17 bases remaining between them. The CDR3 loop spans 15 amino acids. The germline gives CDR1 SGDLS, CDR2 YYNGEE. The CDR3 loop reads CASSVDPQGSQGYTF. The CDR3, as DNA: TGTGCCAGCAGCGTAGATCCCCAGGGATCGCAGGGCTACACCTTC.

This clone was found once. The genes are TRBV5-1 and TRBJ2-3; a weak D match, TRBD1 (5 bases). The CDR3 covers 17 residues. Per the germline V gene, CDR1 is SGHRS and CDR2 is YFSETQ. V was trimmed by 5 bases and J by 6 bases, leaving 25 bases between them. CDR3 sequence: CASSLRPPQGRKDTQYF. Written as DNA, the CDR3 is TGCGCCAGCAGTCTCCGCCCACCGCAGGGAAGGAAGGATACGCAGTATTTT. The full variable domain, with the rest looked up from reference TRBV5-1 and TRBJ2-3, is KAGVTQTPRYLIKTRGQQVTLSCSPISGHRSVSWYQQTPGQGLQFLFEYFSETQRNKGNFPGRFSGRQFSNSRSEMNVSTLELGDSALYLCASSLRPPQGRKDTQYFGPGTRLTVL.

This chain connects TRBV2 to TRBJ1-2; D might be TRBD1 (5 bases). This CDR3 has 14 amino acids. Germline V lookup: CDR1 SNHLY, CDR2 FYNNEI. Trimming cost V 3 bases and J 3 bases, with 11 bases left between them. As DNA, the CDR3 is TGTGCCAGCAGTGACAGCAGGGTTTACTATGGCTACACCTTC. Residues: CASSDSRVYYGYTF. Combining the CDR3 with reference TRBV2 and TRBJ1-2 gives the whole variable domain EPEVTQTPSHQVTQMGQEVILRCVPISNHLYFYWYRQILGQKVEFLVSFYNNEISEKSEIFDDQFSVERPDGSNFTLKIRSTKLEDSAMYFCASSDSRVYYGYTFGSGTRLTVV.

This chain uses TRBV25-1 with TRBJ1-4, with TRBD1 matching over 10 bases. V was clipped by 2 bases and J by 8 bases; unmatched bases: 8. CDR3 length equals 16 residues. CDR1 is MGHDK and CDR2 is SYGVNS in the germline V gene. CDR3 bases: TGTGCCAGCAGTGAACAATCCGGGACAGGGGAGGAAAAACTGTTTTTT. Amino acids: CASSEQSGTGEEKLFF.

The chain carries TRBV7-2 and TRBJ2-3; 12 bases fit TRBD2. The CDR3 totals 18 residues. V was clipped by 1 base and J by 3 bases; unmatched bases: 8. The germline V gene encodes CDR1 SGHTA and CDR2 FQGNSA. The CDR3 nucleotides are TGTGCCAGCAGCTTAGAGAGGCTAGCGGGGGGGCTTACAGATACGCAGTATTTT. This codes for CASSLERLAGGLTDTQYF.

The rearrangement joins TRBV27 to TRBJ1-5; D is possibly TRBD1 (6 bases). The germline V gene has CDR1 MNHEY and CDR2 SMNVEV (reference sequence). V lost 5 bases to trimming and J lost 4 bases, with 15 bases between them. The CDR3 length is 15 residues. CDR3 sequence: CASSPRQDPNQPQHF. As DNA, the CDR3 is TGTGCCAGCAGTCCGAGACAGGACCCAAATCAGCCCCAGCATTTT.

The chain carries TRBV7-7 and TRBJ2-5; perhaps TRBD2 as D (5 bases). The germline CDR1 and CDR2 sequences are SSHAT and FNYEAQ (reference sequence). The CDR3 has 13 amino acids. Trimming took off 10 bases at V and 4 bases at J, with 16 bases between the two ends. The CDR3 protein is CATSRGAGETQYF. CDR3 DNA: TGTGCCACCTCCAGAGGTGCGGGAGAGACCCAGTACTTC.